Below, one T cell receptor beta chain is given with its context. Trimming removed 4 bases from V and 4 bases from J, with 11 bases in between. The CDR3 runs to 13 residues. The germline gives CDR1 SGHDT, CDR2 YYEEEE. The source of the sample is a study of beta chain features in type 1 diabetes. Sequenced material consisted of expressed TCRB transcripts (all of the isolated RNA was reverse transcribed). The protocol was immunoSEQ multiplex PCR, while the TCRdb copy is restricted to in-frame clones and leaves out a portion. This repertoire shows roughly 310,000 clones, 11% found once; its top ten account for more than 0.015%.

The V and J genes are TRBV5-6 and TRBJ1-1; D may be TRBD1 (5 bases). The TCR comes from a woman under 40 in good health. The sequenced sample consisted of naive CD4+ T cells from blood. This CDR3 reads CASSHDRGTEAFF. CDR3 bases: TGTGCCAGCAGCCATGACAGAGGCACTGAAGCTTTCTTT.